What follows is one T cell receptor (beta chain) and its context. Its antigen is unknown. This CDR3 has 12 residues. The germline V and J ends were trimmed by 3 bases and 5 bases, with 8 bases remaining between them. Germline values: CDR1 MDHEN, CDR2 SYDVKM. TCRdb re-called the reads with MiXCR, one entry per CDR3 protein. The repertoire holds about 570,000 distinct CDR3 sequences, with 40% as singletons. This specimen belongs to a study of T cell repertoires in cytomegalovirus infection. The overall study: Recently identified HLA-C-restricted CMV epitopes and well-studied HLA-B-restricted CMV epitopes were used by the study. Matching HLA type, along with CMV infection, was indicated by public TCR beta signatures.

Study outcomes and limitations: Using cumulative public TCR beta family frequency, the authors identified those who carried CMV together with the relevant HLA.

The receptor comes from a human donor in good health (CMV status not recorded). Some clones in this sample may be carry-over from other donors' samples. Sequencing used cultured PBMCs, obtained from culture after CMV antigen stimulation. The chain couples TRBV28 to TRBJ2-7; D not certain. CDR3 coding DNA: TGTGCCAGCAGTTTTGTGCAGAACGAGCAGTACTTC. Encoded protein: CASSFVQNEQYF. Filled out from reference TRBV28 and TRBJ2-7, the complete variable domain reads DVKVTQSSRYLVKRTGEKVFLECVQDMDHENMFWYRQDPGLGLRLIYFSYDVKMKEKGDIPEGYSVSREKKERFSLILESASTNQTSMYLCASSFVQNEQYFGPGTRLTVT.